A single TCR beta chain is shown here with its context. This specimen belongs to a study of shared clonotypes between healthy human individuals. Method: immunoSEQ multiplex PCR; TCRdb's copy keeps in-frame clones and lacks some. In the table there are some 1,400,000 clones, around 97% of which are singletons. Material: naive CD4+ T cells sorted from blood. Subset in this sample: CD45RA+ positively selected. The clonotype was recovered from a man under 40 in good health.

The CDR3 region is CASTEGTGERQGYTF. CDR3 nucleotide sequence: TGTGCCAGCACAGAAGGGACAGGGGAAAGACAAGGCTACACCTTC. V gene TRBV6-5 combines with J gene TRBJ1-2; 10 positions agree with TRBD1. CDR1 is MNHEY, CDR2 SVGAGI, per germline. The trim removed 7 bases at V and 8 bases at J, leaving 13 bases unmatched. The CDR3 totals 15 residues.